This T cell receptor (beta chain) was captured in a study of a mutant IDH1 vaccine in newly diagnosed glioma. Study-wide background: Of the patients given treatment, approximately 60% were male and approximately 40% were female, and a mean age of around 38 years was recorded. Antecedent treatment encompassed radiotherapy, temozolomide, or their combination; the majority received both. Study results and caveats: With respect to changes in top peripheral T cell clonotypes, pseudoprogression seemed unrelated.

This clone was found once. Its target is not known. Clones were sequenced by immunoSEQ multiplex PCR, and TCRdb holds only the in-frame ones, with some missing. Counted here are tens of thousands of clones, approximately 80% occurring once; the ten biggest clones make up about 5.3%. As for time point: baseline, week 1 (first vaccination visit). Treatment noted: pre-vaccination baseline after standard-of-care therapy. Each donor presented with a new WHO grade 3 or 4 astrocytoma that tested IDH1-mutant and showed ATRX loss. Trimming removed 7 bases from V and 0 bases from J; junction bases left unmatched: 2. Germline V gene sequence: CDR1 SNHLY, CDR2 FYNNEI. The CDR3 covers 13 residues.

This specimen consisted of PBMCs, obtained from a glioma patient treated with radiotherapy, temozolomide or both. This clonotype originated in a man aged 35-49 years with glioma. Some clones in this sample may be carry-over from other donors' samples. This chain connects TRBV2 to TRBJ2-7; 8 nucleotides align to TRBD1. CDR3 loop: CASNGQGSYEQYF. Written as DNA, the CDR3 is TGTGCCAGCAACGGACAGGGCTCCTACGAGCAGTACTTC.